The 15 T cell receptor beta chains below were found in one sample sequenced in a study of T cell responses to AZD1222 COVID-19 vaccine. Sequencing used immunoSEQ multiplex PCR; TCRdb keeps in-frame clones, though not all of them. The sample includes 250,000 to 300,000 clones, 94% of them seen just once. Sample: peripheral blood, taken 28 days after the second AZD1222 dose. These receptors were collected from an adult who received the AZD1222 COVID-19 vaccine.

CDR3 in DNA: TGTGCCAGCAGTTTAAATCTAGCGGGAGTATCCGAGCAGTACTTC. Amino acids: CASSLNLAGVSEQYF. The chain couples TRBV28 to TRBJ2-7, with 10 bases aligning to TRBD2. Germline CDR1 MDHEN, CDR2 SYDVKM. V trimming: 2 bases; J trimming: 6 bases; junction bases outside the gene matches: 7. This CDR3 region has 15 residues.

The chain carries TRBV2 and TRBJ1-5; D ambiguous. There are 13 residues in the CDR3. The V and J ends lost 8 bases and 2 bases respectively, with 10 bases between them. Germline values: CDR1 SNHLY, CDR2 FYNNEI. CDR3 in DNA: TGTGCCAGCCTGGAGGGTCGCAATCAGCCCCAGCATTTT. It encodes CASLEGRNQPQHF.

This clone was found once. The rearrangement links TRBV28 to TRBJ2-2, with D possibly matching TRBD1 (6 bases). The V and J ends lost 2 bases and 6 bases respectively, with 13 bases between them. Germline values: CDR1 MDHEN, CDR2 SYDVKM. The length of the CDR3 is 15 residues. The CDR3 nucleotides are TGTGCCAGCAGTTTAGCAGGGGCGCCTCCCGGGGAGCTGTTTTTT. Amino acids: CASSLAGAPPGELFF.

This clone was detected a few times. The V call is TRBV4-3, the J call TRBJ2-3; 7 bases are shared with TRBD2. CDR3 size: 16 residues. J gave up 2 bases and V 0 bases, and 5 bases lay outside the gene matches. Germline CDR1 and CDR2: LGHNA and YSLEER. CDR3 residues: CASSQERERLTDTQYF. For the CDR3, the DNA is TGCGCCAGCAGCCAAGAGCGGGAGCGGCTCACAGATACGCAGTATTTT.

V is TRBV7-2 and J is TRBJ1-2, with 9 positions matching TRBD1. Germline-derived CDR1 and CDR2 are SGHTA and FQGNSA. This CDR3 spans 13 amino acids. The V and J ends lost 1 base and 13 bases, in that order; junction bases with no gene match: 7. The CDR3 here is CASSLVGTGFSTF. CDR3 DNA: TGTGCCAGCAGCTTAGTTGGGACAGGGTTTTCCACCTTC.

This clone is a singleton in its sample. V is TRBV6-5 and J is TRBJ1-5; D is unresolved. The V gene's germline CDR1 is MNHEY and CDR2 SVGAGI. The CDR3 length is 14 residues. The V gene lost 4 bases and the J gene lost 4 bases, with 11 bases spanning the gap. The CDR3 spells CASSSRLGNQPQHF. The DNA of the CDR3 is TGTGCCAGCAGTTCGCGGTTGGGGAATCAGCCCCAGCATTTT.

This clone was recorded only once. The chain links TRBV7-9 to TRBJ2-7; D is unclear. This CDR3 region has 13 residues. V was cut by 4 bases and J by 7 bases, with 14 bases left in between. Germline V lookup: CDR1 SEHNR, CDR2 FQNEAQ (reference sequence). CDR3 coding DNA: TGTGCCAGCAGCTCCTGGGTCTTCAGGGAGCAGTACTTC. Encoded protein: CASSSWVFREQYF.

This chain connects TRBV6-1 to TRBJ1-5; 8 bases map to TRBD1. Germline-derived CDR1 and CDR2 are MNHNS and SASEGT. The CDR3 extends over 12 amino acids. V lost 8 bases to trimming and J lost 5 bases; unmatched junction nucleotides: 2. CDR3 residues: CASGTGHQPQHF. CDR3 nucleotide sequence: TGTGCCAGCGGGACAGGTCATCAGCCCCAGCATTTT.

The chain carries TRBV10-3 and TRBJ1-4, with D perhaps matching TRBD1 (5 bases). Germline V lookup: CDR1 ENHRY, CDR2 SYGVKD. Trimming cost V 8 bases and J 8 bases, with 9 bases left between them. The CDR3 runs to 11 residues. The CDR3: CAIGRGEKLFF. CDR3 nucleotides: TGTGCCATCGGACGGGGGGAAAAACTGTTTTTT.

V gene TRBV27 combines with J gene TRBJ1-2; 8 bases are a match to TRBD1. The CDR3 runs to 15 residues. Germline V lookup: CDR1 MNHEY, CDR2 SMNVEV (reference sequence). J was trimmed by 4 bases and V by 2 bases; bases with no gene match: 6. CDR3 loop: CASSLDHRGAYGYTF. The CDR3 DNA is TGTGCCAGCAGTTTAGACCACAGGGGGGCCTATGGCTACACCTTC.

This clone has only one observation. The V and J genes are TRBV4-1 and TRBJ1-5; possibly TRBD1 for D (5 bases). This CDR3 is 22 amino acids long. CDR1 and CDR2 (germline): MGHRA, YSYEKL. The V end was cut by 0 bases, the J end by 0 bases, with 27 bases between. Here the CDR3 DNA reads TGCGCCAGCAGCCAAGACATCCCACCACCCCGAGGGACTATTAATAGCAATCAGCCCCAGCATTTT. As protein: CASSQDIPPPRGTINSNQPQHF.

The rearrangement uses TRBV19 and TRBJ1-2; 11 bases match TRBD1. Germline V gene data show CDR1 as LNHDA and CDR2 as SQIVND (reference sequence). The CDR3 has 14 residues. The V segment lost 4 bases and the J segment 5 bases; nucleotides outside the gene matches: 3. CDR3 in DNA: TGTGCCAGTAGTACGGGACAGGGGGAATATGGCTACACCTTC. Translating gives CASSTGQGEYGYTF.

A note on this clone: Other DNA variants within this sample encode the same CDR3. The CDR3 is CASSPGGQPQHF. The CDR3 DNA reads TGTGCCAGCTCACCGGGGGGTCAGCCCCAGCATTTT. The chain joins TRBV18 to TRBJ1-5; tentatively, D is TRBD1 (5 bases). The CDR3 is 12 amino acids. Germline V gives CDR1 KGHSH, CDR2 LQKENI. V shed 3 bases and J shed 6 bases, with 6 bases lying between them. Supplemented by reference TRBV18 and TRBJ1-5, the full variable domain reads NAGVMQNPRHLVRRRGQEARLRCSPMKGHSHVYWYRQLPEEGLKFMVYLQKENIIDESGMPKERFSAEFPKEGPSILRIQQVVRGDSAAYFCASSPGGQPQHFGDGTRLSIL.

V usage is TRBV4-1 and J usage is TRBJ1-2; maybe TRBD1 (6 bases). Trimming left V 1 base short and J 10 bases short, with 7 bases between. The CDR3 runs 11 residues. The germline V gene encodes CDR1 MGHRA and CDR2 YSYEKL. In DNA, the CDR3 is TGCGCCAGCAGCCAAGGGGGGGCCTACACCTTC. It is translated as CASSQGGAYTF.

This chain links TRBV4-1 with TRBJ2-5; either TRBD1 or TRBD2 may supply D (5 bases each). The germline gives CDR1 MGHRA, CDR2 YSYEKL. Trimming left V 3 bases short and J 4 bases short, with 15 bases between. The length of the CDR3 is 15 residues. The CDR3 loop is CASSHGDRDLETQYF. The CDR3 bases are TGCGCCAGCAGCCACGGCGACCGGGACCTAGAGACCCAGTACTTC.